This T cell receptor (beta chain) was recorded in a study of T-cell memory formation after mild COVID-19. General study points: CM and EM subsets held most contracting CD4+ clones; EMRA held CD8+ ones. Day 15 to 85 contractors were CD4/CD8 balanced; later expanders leaned CD4+. In pre-infection memory, a portion of responding clones appeared, which suggested that cross-reactive memory joined.

Using constant-segment primers, 5'RACE produced TCR alpha and TCR beta cDNA libraries carrying sample barcodes and UMIs. TCRdb re-called the 5' RACE reads through MiXCR, storing one row per CDR3 protein. In the table there are 150,000 or so distinct CDR3 sequences, 11% of which are singletons. With 6 bases removed from V and 5 bases from J, the gap between germline ends came to 11 bases. The CDR3 has 13 residues. CDR1 SNHLY and CDR2 FYNNEI come from the germline V gene. This clonotype has a count of ten or more. Antigen specificity is unknown. This chain uses TRBV2 with TRBJ2-1, with D tentatively TRBD1 (5 bases). Specimen: PBMCs or a T cell subset sorted from them (not recorded which). The source is a young man who had mild COVID-19 (a few samples of this study predate the infection). Cell type and time point are not known. This chain's CDR3 is CASRETVNNEQFF. DNA for the CDR3: TGTGCCAGCAGAGAGACAGTTAACAATGAGCAGTTCTTC.